This T cell receptor (beta chain) was obtained from a study of T-cell reconstitution after alpha-beta-depleted transplantation in children. The library targeted TCRbeta and was prepared with unique molecular identifiers. TCRdb redid the calling of the PCR reads with MiXCR, one entry per CDR3 protein. The sample yields a few hundred thousand distinct CDR3 sequences, over 20% seen once. A few counts support this clonotype. Trimming shortened V by 7 bases and J by 0 bases, and 8 bases separated the two germline ends. The CDR3 spans 13 residues. This sequence originates from a human donor who donated a stem cell graft to a child with acute myeloid leukemia. The material sequenced was PBMCs from the stem cell graft donor, taken from the stem cell graft. The chain recombines TRBV12-3 or TRBV12-4 with TRBJ2-3; no definite D call. As DNA, the CDR3 is TGTGCCAGCAAAAGTACTAGCACAGATACGCAGTATTTT. Protein sequence: CASKSTSTDTQYF.